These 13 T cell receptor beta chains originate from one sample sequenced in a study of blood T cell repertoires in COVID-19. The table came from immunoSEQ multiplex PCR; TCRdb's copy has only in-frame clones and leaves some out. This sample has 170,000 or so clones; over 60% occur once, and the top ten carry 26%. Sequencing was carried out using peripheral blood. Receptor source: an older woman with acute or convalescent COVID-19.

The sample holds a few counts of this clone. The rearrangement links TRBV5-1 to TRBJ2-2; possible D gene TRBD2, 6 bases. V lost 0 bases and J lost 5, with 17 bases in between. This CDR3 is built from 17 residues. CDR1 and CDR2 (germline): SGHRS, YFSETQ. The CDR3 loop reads CASSLGASGPPTGELFF. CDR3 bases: TGCGCCAGCAGCTTGGGGGCCAGCGGGCCTCCGACCGGGGAGCTGTTTTTT. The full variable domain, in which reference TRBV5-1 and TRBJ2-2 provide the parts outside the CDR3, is KAGVTQTPRYLIKTRGQQVTLSCSPISGHRSVSWYQQTPGQGLQFLFEYFSETQRNKGNFPGRFSGRQFSNSRSEMNVSTLELGDSALYLCASSLGASGPPTGELFFGEGSRLTVL.

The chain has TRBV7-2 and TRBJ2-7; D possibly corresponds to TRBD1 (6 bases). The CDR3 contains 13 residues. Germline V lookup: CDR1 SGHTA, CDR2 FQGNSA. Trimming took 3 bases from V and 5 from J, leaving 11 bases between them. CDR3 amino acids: CASSFITGNEQYF. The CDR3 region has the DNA TGTGCCAGCAGCTTTATAACAGGGAACGAGCAGTACTTC.

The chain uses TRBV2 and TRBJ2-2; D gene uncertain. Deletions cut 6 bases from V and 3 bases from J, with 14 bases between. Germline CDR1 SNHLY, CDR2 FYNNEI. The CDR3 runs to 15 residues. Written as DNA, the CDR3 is TGTGCCAGCAGGGCAAGGATGGAGTACACCGGGGAGCTGTTTTTT. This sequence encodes CASRARMEYTGELFF.

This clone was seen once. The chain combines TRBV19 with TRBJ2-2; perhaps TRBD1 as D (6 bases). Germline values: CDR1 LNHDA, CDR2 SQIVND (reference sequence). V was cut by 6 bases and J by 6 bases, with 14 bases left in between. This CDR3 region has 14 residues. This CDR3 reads CASSPTGYPGELFF. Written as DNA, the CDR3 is TGTGCCAGTAGCCCTACAGGGTATCCCGGGGAGCTGTTTTTT.

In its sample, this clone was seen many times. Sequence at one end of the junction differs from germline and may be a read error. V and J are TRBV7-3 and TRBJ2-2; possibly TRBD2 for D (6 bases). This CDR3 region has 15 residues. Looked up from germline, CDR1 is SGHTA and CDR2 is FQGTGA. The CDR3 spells CASSPHGGNAGELFF. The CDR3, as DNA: TGTGCCAGCAGCCCCCACGGCGGGAACGCCGGGGAGCTGTTTTTT. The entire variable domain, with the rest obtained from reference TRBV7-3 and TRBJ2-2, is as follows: GAGVSQTPSNKVTEKGKYVELRCDPISGHTALYWYRQSLGQGPEFLIYFQGTGAADDSGLPNDRFFAVRPEGSVSTLKIQRTERGDSAVYLCASSPHGGNAGELFFGEGSRLTVL.

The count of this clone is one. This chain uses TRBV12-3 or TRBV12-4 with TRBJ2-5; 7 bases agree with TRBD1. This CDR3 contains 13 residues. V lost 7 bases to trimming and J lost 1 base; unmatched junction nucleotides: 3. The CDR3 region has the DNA TGTGCCAGCACCTGGACAGGCCAAGAGACCCAGTACTTC. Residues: CASTWTGQETQYF.

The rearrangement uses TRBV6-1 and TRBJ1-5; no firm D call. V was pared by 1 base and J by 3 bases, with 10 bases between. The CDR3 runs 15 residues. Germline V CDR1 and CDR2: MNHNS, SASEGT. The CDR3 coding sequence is TGTGCCAGCAGTGAAGGCAGTCCATACAATCAGCCCCAGCATTTT. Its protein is CASSEGSPYNQPQHF.

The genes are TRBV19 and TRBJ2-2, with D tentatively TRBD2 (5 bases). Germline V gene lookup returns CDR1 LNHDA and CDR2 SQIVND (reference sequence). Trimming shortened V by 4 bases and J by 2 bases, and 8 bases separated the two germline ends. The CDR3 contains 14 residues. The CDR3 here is CASSTGFNTGELFF. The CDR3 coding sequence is TGTGCCAGTAGTACGGGGTTTAACACCGGGGAGCTGTTTTTT.

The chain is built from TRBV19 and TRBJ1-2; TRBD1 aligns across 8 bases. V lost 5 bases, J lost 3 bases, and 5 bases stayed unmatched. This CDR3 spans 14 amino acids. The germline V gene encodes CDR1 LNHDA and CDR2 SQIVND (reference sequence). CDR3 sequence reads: CASSSLDRDYGYTF. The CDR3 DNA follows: TGTGCCAGTAGTTCACTGGACAGGGACTATGGCTACACCTTC.

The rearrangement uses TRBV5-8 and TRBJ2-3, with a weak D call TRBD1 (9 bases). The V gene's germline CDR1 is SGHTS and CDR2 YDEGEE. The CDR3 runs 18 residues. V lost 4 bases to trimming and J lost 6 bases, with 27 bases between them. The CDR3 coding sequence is TGTGCCAGCAGCCTAAGGACAGGGGCCAGCGGGAGTGGCGATACGCAGTATTTT. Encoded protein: CASSLRTGASGSGDTQYF. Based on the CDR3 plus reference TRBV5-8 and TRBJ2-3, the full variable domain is EAGVTQSPTHLIKTRGQQATLRCSPISGHTSVYWYQQALGLGLQFLLWYDEGEERNRGNFPPRFSGRQFPNYSSELNVNALELEDSALYLCASSLRTGASGSGDTQYFGPGTRLTVL.

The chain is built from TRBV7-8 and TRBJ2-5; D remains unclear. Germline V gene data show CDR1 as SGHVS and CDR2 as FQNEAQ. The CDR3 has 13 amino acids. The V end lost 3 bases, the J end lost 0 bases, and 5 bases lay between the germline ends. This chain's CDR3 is CASSFQDQETQYF. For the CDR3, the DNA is TGTGCCAGCAGCTTTCAGGACCAAGAGACCCAGTACTTC.

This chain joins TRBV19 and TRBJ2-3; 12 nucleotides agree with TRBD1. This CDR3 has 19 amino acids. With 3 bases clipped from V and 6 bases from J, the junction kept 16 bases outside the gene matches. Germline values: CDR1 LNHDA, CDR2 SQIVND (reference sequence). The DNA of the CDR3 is TGTGCCAGTAGTATTGGGACAGGGGGCCTGATTCCGGATTTCGATACGCAGTATTTT. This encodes CASSIGTGGLIPDFDTQYF.

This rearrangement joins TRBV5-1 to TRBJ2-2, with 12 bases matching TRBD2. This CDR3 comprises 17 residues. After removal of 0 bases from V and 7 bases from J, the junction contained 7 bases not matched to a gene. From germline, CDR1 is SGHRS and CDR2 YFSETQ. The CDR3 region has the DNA TGCGCCAGCAGCTTGGGACTAGCGGGAGATTTCGGCGGGGAGCTGTTTTTT. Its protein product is CASSLGLAGDFGGELFF.